These 17 T cell receptor beta chains were all obtained from the same sample, sequenced in a study of blood T cell repertoires in COVID-19. Some clones are missing from TCRdb's copy, which holds only in-frame ones; the method was immunoSEQ multiplex PCR. The table includes 62,000 or so clones, roughly 80% detected once. The sequencing sample was made of PBMCs or T cells enriched from blood (not recorded which). The receptors come from a woman aged 40 to 49 with acute COVID-19.

The V call is TRBV27, the J call TRBJ2-1; tentative D call: TRBD2 (5 bases). The CDR3 is made up of 12 amino acids. Trimming took off 5 bases at V and 5 bases at J, with 7 bases between the two ends. The germline V gene has CDR1 MNHEY and CDR2 SMNVEV (reference sequence). Here the CDR3 reads CASSGLDNEQFF. The CDR3 DNA sequence: TGTGCCAGCAGTGGACTGGACAATGAGCAGTTCTTC.

The chain joins TRBV9 to TRBJ2-3, with 11 bases lining up with TRBD2. This CDR3 has 16 residues. The V gene end was trimmed by 0 bases and the J gene end by 6 bases; junction bases not matched to a gene: 6. Germline CDR1 and CDR2: SGDLS and YYNGEE. This CDR3 reads CASSVVAGGAGDTQYF. As DNA, the CDR3 is TGTGCCAGCAGCGTAGTAGCGGGAGGGGCGGGGGATACGCAGTATTTT.

The V and J genes are TRBV28 and TRBJ1-3; D possibly corresponds to TRBD1 (5 bases). In germline, CDR1 is MDHEN, CDR2 SYDVKM. The CDR3 is 16 amino acids. V lost 2 bases, J lost 4 bases, and 15 bases lay in between. The CDR3: CASSLILGGNGNTIYF. The CDR3 DNA follows: TGTGCCAGCAGTTTAATCCTTGGGGGGAACGGAAACACCATATATTTT.

The rearrangement uses TRBV28 and TRBJ2-3; 7 bases are a match to TRBD1. Trimming cost V 6 bases and J 6 bases; bases outside gene matches: 15. The germline V gene encodes CDR1 MDHEN and CDR2 SYDVKM. The CDR3 spans 16 residues. The CDR3 protein is CASRRQGYTQRDTQYF. The CDR3 nucleotides read TGTGCCAGCAGAAGACAGGGTTACACACAGCGGGATACGCAGTATTTT.

The J gene is TRBJ2-7, the V gene TRBV13; 9 nucleotides align to TRBD1. The CDR3 runs 16 residues. Looked up from germline, CDR1 is PRHDT and CDR2 is FYEKMQ (reference sequence). J was trimmed by 3 bases and V by 4 bases; bases with no gene match: 10. CDR3 in amino acids: CASSSGQGRDVYEQYF. Here the CDR3 DNA reads TGTGCCAGCAGCTCGGGACAGGGAAGAGACGTCTACGAGCAGTACTTC.

V usage is TRBV11-3 and J usage is TRBJ2-2, with 11 bases fitting TRBD2. The V gene's germline CDR1 is SGHNT and CDR2 YENEEA. Trimming removed 2 bases from V and 0 bases from J; junction bases left unmatched: 2. The CDR3 has 17 residues. In DNA, the CDR3 is TGTGCCAGCAGCTTAACTAGCGGGGGCGCGAACACCGGGGAGCTGTTTTTT. Translated, it gives CASSLTSGGANTGELFF.

This clone has a handful of counts. The V call is TRBV2, the J call TRBJ2-1; 9 bases line up with TRBD2. This CDR3 is 16 amino acids long. The V and J ends lost 6 bases and 0 bases, in that order; junction bases with no gene match: 6. The germline V gene has CDR1 SNHLY and CDR2 FYNNEI. CDR3 bases: TGTGCCAGCAGGTTAGCGGGGGCGGGCTCCTACAATGAGCAGTTCTTC. Residues: CASRLAGAGSYNEQFF.

V gene TRBV4-1 combines with J gene TRBJ1-1; 7 positions match TRBD1. CDR3 size: 15 residues. The trim removed 0 bases at V and 1 base at J, leaving 2 bases unmatched. Germline V gene lookup returns CDR1 MGHRA and CDR2 YSYEKL. DNA for the CDR3: TGCGCCAGCAGCCAAGAAAACAGGGGGAACACTGAAGCTTTCTTT. Protein sequence: CASSQENRGNTEAFF.

This sequence joins TRBV5-1 and TRBJ1-1, with a weak D call TRBD1 (6 bases). The length of the CDR3 is 15 residues. The V and J ends lost 4 bases and 7 bases respectively, with 20 bases between them. The V gene's germline CDR1 is SGHRS and CDR2 YFSETQ. For the CDR3, the DNA is TGCGCCAGCAGCCGAAACCGACAGGCCGTGCATGAAGCTTTCTTT. Translating it yields CASSRNRQAVHEAFF.

The V call is TRBV9, the J call TRBJ2-5; TRBD2 matches at 12 bases. The CDR3 is 18 residues long. Per germline, CDR1 SGDLS and CDR2 YYNGEE. With 0 bases clipped from V and 5 bases from J, the junction kept 11 bases outside the gene matches. Here the CDR3 reads CASSVGRGLAGLGETQYF. The CDR3 nucleotides are TGTGCCAGCAGCGTAGGCCGAGGACTAGCGGGGTTAGGGGAGACCCAGTACTTC.

The J gene is TRBJ2-2, the V gene TRBV6-6, with D possibly TRBD1 on 6 matching bases. Germline V lookup: CDR1 MNHNY, CDR2 SVGAGI (reference sequence). This CDR3 region has 13 residues. The V end was cut by 9 bases, the J end by 2 bases, with 10 bases between. The DNA for the CDR3 is TGTGCCAGTAGACAGGATAACACCGGGGAGCTGTTTTTT. This translates into CASRQDNTGELFF.

The rearrangement joins TRBV5-8 to TRBJ2-6; perhaps TRBD1 as D (5 bases). The V and J ends lost 1 base and 2 bases respectively, with 10 bases between them. Germline V lookup: CDR1 SGHTS, CDR2 YDEGEE. CDR3 length equals 16 residues. DNA of the CDR3: TGTGCCAGCAGCTTGTTCCAGGGTGCTGGGGCCAACGTCCTGACTTTC. This gives the protein CASSLFQGAGANVLTF.

J is TRBJ1-4 and V is TRBV7-8, with TRBD1 identical over 7 bases. The CDR3 totals 15 residues. CDR1 is SGHVS, CDR2 FQNEAQ, per germline. J lost 4 bases, V lost 4 bases, and 6 bases had no gene match. The CDR3 nucleotides are TGTGCCAGCAGCTCCCTACAGGGGCTTAATGAAAAACTGTTTTTT. It encodes CASSSLQGLNEKLFF. Using reference TRBV7-8 and TRBJ1-4 for the parts outside the CDR3, the full variable domain is GAGVSQSPRYKVAKRGQDVALRCDPISGHVSLFWYQQALGQGPEFLTYFQNEAQLDKSGLPSDRFFAERPEGSVSTLKIQRTQQEDSAVYLCASSSLQGLNEKLFFGSGTQLSVL.

This rearrangement joins TRBV7-3 to TRBJ2-1; 7 bases are shared with TRBD1. Per germline, CDR1 SGHTA and CDR2 FQGTGA. J was trimmed by 1 base and V by 0 bases; bases with no gene match: 3. The CDR3 is 16 residues long. The CDR3 sequence is CASSLTWTGSYNEQFF. Here the CDR3 DNA reads TGTGCCAGCAGCTTAACGTGGACAGGTTCCTACAATGAGCAGTTCTTC.

The chain is built from TRBV3-1 (or the pseudogene TRBV3-2) and TRBJ2-3; D unresolved. V dropped 0 bases and J dropped 1 base, with 5 bases sitting between them. CDR1 LGHDT and CDR2 YNNKEL come from the germline V gene (reference sequence). The CDR3 length is 14 residues. This CDR3 reads CASSQDFGTDTQYF. The CDR3, as DNA: TGTGCCAGCAGCCAAGATTTCGGCACAGATACGCAGTATTTT.

The CDR3 here is CASNRPGNGYTF. The CDR3 nucleotides read TGTGCCAGTAACCGTCCGGGGAATGGCTACACCTTC. This sequence joins TRBV19 and TRBJ1-2; no clear D gene. Germline lookup yields CDR1 LNHDA and CDR2 SQIVND (reference sequence). The CDR3 loop spans 12 amino acids. The germline V and J ends were trimmed by 7 bases and 6 bases, with 12 bases remaining between them.

The chain recombines TRBV15 with TRBJ2-2; 7 positions agree with TRBD1. From germline, CDR1 is LNHNV and CDR2 YYDKDF (reference sequence). The CDR3 length is 14 residues. Unmatched junction bases numbered 5, after V lost 8 bases and J lost 2 bases. The CDR3 bases are TGTGCCACCGGTGGGACAGCTAACACCGGGGAGCTGTTTTTT. Protein product: CATGGTANTGELFF.